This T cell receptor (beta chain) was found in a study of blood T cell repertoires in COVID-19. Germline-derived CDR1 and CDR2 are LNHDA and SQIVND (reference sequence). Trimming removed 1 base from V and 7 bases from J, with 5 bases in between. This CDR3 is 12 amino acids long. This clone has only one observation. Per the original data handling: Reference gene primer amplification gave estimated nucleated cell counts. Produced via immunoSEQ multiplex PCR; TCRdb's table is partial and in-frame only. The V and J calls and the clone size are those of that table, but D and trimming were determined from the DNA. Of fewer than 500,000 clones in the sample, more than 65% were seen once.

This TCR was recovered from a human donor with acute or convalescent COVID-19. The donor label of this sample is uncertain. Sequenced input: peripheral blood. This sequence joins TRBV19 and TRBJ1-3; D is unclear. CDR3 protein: CASSIGTNTIYF. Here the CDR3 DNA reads TGTGCCAGTAGTATAGGCACTAACACCATATATTTT. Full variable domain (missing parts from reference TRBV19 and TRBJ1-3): DGGITQSPKYLFRKEGQNVTLSCEQNLNHDAMYWYRQDPGQGLRLIYYSQIVNDFQKGDIAEGYSVSREKKESFPLTVTSAQKNPTAFYLCASSIGTNTIYFGEGSWLTVV.